Listed below are T cell receptor beta chains from one sample, sequenced in a study of blood T cell dynamics during melanoma immunotherapy. Clones were sequenced by immunoSEQ multiplex PCR, and TCRdb holds only the in-frame ones, with some missing. The sample lists around 1,500 clones, roughly 88% occurring once. The sample was effector memory CD8+ T cells from blood, taken from a patient treated with checkpoint blockade. The source is a human donor with melanoma. Each CDR3 is given with its conserved first and last residue.

V	CDR3
TRBV18	CASSRGQGVTTTDTQYF
TRBV11-3	CASSQAGAGGKYDEQFF
TRBV27	CASSFTGGSFNYGYTF
TRBV10-2	CASSESIGTNEKLFF
TRBV25-1	CASSESSGSPTDTQYF
TRBV4-1	CASSQEGATNEKLFF
TRBV9	CASSLVGDSYNEQFF
TRBV10-2	CASSADTLGNMNTEAFF
TRBV27	CASSLRVGQETQYF
TRBV9	CASSEGTSAYNEQFF
TRBV5-4	CASRGREGLYEQFF
TRBV27	CASSLQVTGEQYF
TRBV28	CASSPIAGGVADTQYF
TRBV28	CASSFSGTHNEQFF
TRBV4-1	CASSLGPSYEQYF
TRBV12-5	CASGTGTLKWETQYF
TRBV9	CASSVAVAGAYNEQFF
TRBV7-1	CASSPGSSGSSYEQYF
TRBV28	CASRLSRANYGYTF
TRBV13	CASSQGTGLYF
TRBV9	CASSNRDRELDEQFF
TRBV5-6	CASRNWDTEAFF
TRBV19	CASSYSQDRGEFNYGYTF
TRBV5-8	CASSPRTGYSYGYTF
TRBV19	CASGPLGIYAYTF
TRBV7-9	CASSPPGGTEAFF
TRBV5-8	CASSWALATTDTQYF
TRBV7-8	CASSTPGDRGRSANEKLFF
TRBV27	CASSPEQGDSYEQYF
TRBV5-6	CASNLEGPGEQFF
TRBV5-5	CASSLGGNEQFF
TRBV9	CASSVRVGTDTQYF
TRBV9	CASSTGGQQETQYF
TRBV5-5	CASREGTGNYGYTF
TRBV4-3	CASSQERGAATYEQYF
TRBV7-6	CASSLVGDINQPQHF
TRBV25-1	CASSDPRTGRNTGELFF
TRBV28	CASSFMGVVNQPQHF
TRBV10-1	CASSPPNTGELFF
TRBV29-1	CSVQGDNYGYTF
TRBV10-1	CASSEVVSPADGYTF
TRBV10-2	CASSESMWDEQFF
TRBV10-1	CASSGDPYEQYF
TRBV27	CASSLSGPTTYEQYF
TRBV4-1	CASSQVGDTSGYGYTF
TRBV7-2	CASRFEGTSPYEQYF
TRBV2	CASRAPPNEKLFF
TRBV11-3	CASSLVPLYGYTF
TRBV4-2	CASSPKAKGDGYTF
TRBV11-3	CASSFGTSGHHNEQFF
TRBV27	CASSFGLGGTGELFF
TRBV27	CASSPQGGAAKNIQYF
TRBV5-1	CASSPSGGDYNEQFF
TRBV5-6	CASSPDRDRGYTF